This T cell receptor beta chain emerged from a study of shared clonotypes between healthy human individuals. Study-wide findings and caveats: Among donors, clonotype sharing was expected to be affected by sequencing depth.

To note about this clone: What it recognizes is unknown.

Sequencing was performed with immunoSEQ multiplex PCR; in TCRdb, only in-frame clones are kept and a portion is missing. The sample includes about 470,000 clones, 75% to 85% of them seen just once. The CDR3 contains 16 residues. CDR1 and CDR2 from the germline V gene are MDHEN and SYDVKM. The J segment lost 10 bases and the V segment lost 8 bases, leaving 13 bases of the junction unmatched. The genes are TRBV28 and TRBJ2-1, with 14 bases fitting TRBD2. Source material: PBMCs. This clonotype was sampled from a woman aged 40 to 50 in good health. Some clones in this sample may be carry-over from other donors' samples. The CDR3 is CASPGLAGDSICEQFF. For the CDR3, the DNA is TGTGCCAGCCCGGGACTAGCGGGAGACTCAATTTGCGAGCAGTTCTTC.